One sample yielded the 21 T cell receptor beta chains listed below, sequenced in a study of shared clonotypes between healthy human individuals. Data came from immunoSEQ multiplex PCR; TCRdb stores just in-frame clones and leaves some out. In the table there are around 1.1 million clones, roughly 74% of which are singletons. Sequencing was carried out using memory CD4+ T cells from PBMCs. Regarding subset: CD45RA-negative fraction. The origin of the receptors is a man in his late teens or twenties in good health. Some clones in this sample may be carry-over from other donors' samples.

This clone was observed a handful of times. This chain links TRBV9 with TRBJ2-7; no definite D call. CDR3 length: 14 residues. V shed 0 bases and J shed 0 bases, with 7 bases lying between them. Looked up from germline, CDR1 is SGDLS and CDR2 is YYNGEE. The DNA for the CDR3 is TGTGCCAGCAGCGTAGACAGCGCCTCCTACGAGCAGTACTTC. This encodes CASSVDSASYEQYF.

CDR3 DNA sequence: TGTGCCAGCAGTTTATTCGCACAGTATTCCTACGAGCAGTACTTC. The encoded protein is CASSLFAQYSYEQYF. The chain combines TRBV27 with TRBJ2-5; no firm D call. The better agreement between TRBJ2-7 and the DNA end casts doubt on the J call. This CDR3 region has 15 residues. The germline V gene encodes CDR1 MNHEY and CDR2 SMNVEV (reference sequence).

This clone was picked up a small number of times. Within the sample, other DNA sequences also encode this same CDR3. In DNA, the CDR3 is TGTGCCAGCAGCGTTTTCCTGAACACTGAAGCTTTCTTT. Amino acid sequence: CASSVFLNTEAFF. The J gene is TRBJ1-1, the V gene TRBV9; D is unclear. Trimming pared 2 bases from V and 0 bases from J, leaving 5 bases between. This CDR3 is 13 amino acids long. The V gene's germline CDR1 is SGDLS and CDR2 YYNGEE.

V gene TRBV5-8 combines with J gene TRBJ1-2; a possible D gene is TRBD1 (6 bases). Germline lookup yields CDR1 SGHTS and CDR2 YDEGEE. The CDR3 has 15 amino acids. V lost 5 bases and J 4 bases, leaving 18 bases between the germline ends. CDR3 sequence reads: CASSSSPRGAYGYTF. The CDR3 nucleotides are TGTGCCAGCAGTTCCTCCCCCAGGGGTGCCTATGGCTACACCTTC.

This rearrangement joins TRBV25-1 to TRBJ2-1, with a tentative D call TRBD1 (5 bases). V lost 3 bases and J lost 8, with 8 bases in between. Germline CDR1 is MGHDK and CDR2 is SYGVNS. This CDR3 contains 12 residues. The CDR3 protein is CASSDQGHEQFF. DNA of the CDR3: TGTGCCAGCAGTGATCAGGGTCATGAGCAGTTCTTC.

The V call is TRBV9, the J call TRBJ1-2; D call uncertain. Germline CDR1 and CDR2: SGDLS and YYNGEE. This CDR3 contains 16 residues. Trimming stripped 5 bases from V and 0 bases from J, with 17 bases between. The CDR3 protein is CASSARSVIANYGYTF. CDR3 bases: TGTGCCAGCAGTGCCCGCTCGGTTATAGCTAACTATGGCTACACCTTC.

Here the CDR3 reads CASSLALGGSTSSYEQYF. CDR3 in DNA: TGTGCCAGCAGCTTAGCATTGGGTGGGAGTACTAGCTCCTACGAGCAGTACTTC. V is TRBV11-3 and J is TRBJ2-7, with a tentative D call TRBD2 (5 bases). This CDR3 has 18 amino acids. Trimming stripped 1 base from V and 0 bases from J, with 19 bases between. CDR1 and CDR2 from the germline V gene are SGHNT and YENEEA.

The chain links TRBV6-5 to TRBJ2-7; TRBD2 aligns across 13 bases. CDR1 and CDR2 from the germline V gene are MNHEY and SVGAGI. This CDR3 spans 15 amino acids. Trimming cost V 5 bases and J 6 bases; bases outside gene matches: 7. This CDR3 is CASSPWTSGSIEQYF. The DNA of the CDR3 is TGTGCCAGCAGTCCGTGGACTAGCGGGAGTATCGAGCAGTACTTC.

This clone came up a few times. The chain carries TRBV4-3 and TRBJ2-5, with D unresolved. Germline CDR1 reads LGHNA; CDR2 reads YSLEER. The length of the CDR3 is 14 residues. V was shortened by 3 bases and J by 0 bases, with 8 bases between the two germline ends. The CDR3 bases are TGCGCCAGCAGCCAGGTACCGTACCAAGAGACCCAGTACTTC. Translated: CASSQVPYQETQYF.

The chain uses TRBV5-1 and TRBJ2-2, with D possibly being TRBD1 or TRBD2 (5 bases each). CDR1 and CDR2 from the germline V gene are SGHRS and YFSETQ. Trimming took 3 bases from V and 4 from J, leaving 10 bases between them. There are 14 residues in the CDR3. The CDR3 spells CASSWDGFTGELFF. CDR3 sequence (DNA): TGCGCCAGCAGCTGGGACGGTTTCACCGGGGAGCTGTTTTTT.

The V call is TRBV13, the J call TRBJ2-3; D is perhaps TRBD2 (6 bases). Germline values: CDR1 PRHDT, CDR2 FYEKMQ (reference sequence). V lost 6 bases to trimming and J lost 0 bases, with 16 bases between them. CDR3 length equals 16 residues. The CDR3 DNA reads as TGTGCCAGCAGGTCAATCCTTAGCGGAAGCACAGATACGCAGTATTTT. Translating gives CASRSILSGSTDTQYF.

The J gene is TRBJ2-2, the V gene TRBV11-3; D unresolved. Germline V CDR1 and CDR2: SGHNT, YENEEA. Trimming left V 5 bases short and J 4 bases short, with 8 bases between. The CDR3 is made up of 13 amino acids. In nucleotides, the CDR3 is TGTGCCAGCAGCGTTCGACCCACCGGGGAGCTGTTTTTT. It yields the protein CASSVRPTGELFF.

Concerning this clone: The sample holds other DNA sequences that translate to the same CDR3. This chain joins TRBV28 and TRBJ2-7; a possible D gene is TRBD1 (6 bases). Trimming removed 6 bases from V and 2 bases from J, with 11 bases in between. Per the germline V gene, CDR1 is MDHEN and CDR2 is SYDVKM. The CDR3 sequence is 13 residues long. CDR3 sequence reads: CASSLTGAYEQYF. CDR3 nucleotides: TGTGCCAGCAGCCTGACAGGAGCCTACGAGCAGTACTTC.

The chain uses TRBV29-1 and TRBJ2-7; D may be TRBD1 or TRBD2 (6 bases each). The V end lost 0 bases, the J end lost 5 bases, and 14 bases lay between the germline ends. The CDR3 contains 14 residues. In germline, CDR1 is SQVTM, CDR2 ANQGSEA. The CDR3 DNA reads TGCAGCGTTGAAGACAGGGGAGGTGGGGACGAGCAGTACTTC. Protein product: CSVEDRGGGDEQYF.

The chain combines TRBV7-9 with TRBJ1-1; 8 bases line up with TRBD1. This CDR3 has 15 residues. The junction had 11 bases not matched to a gene; V was cut back by 1 base and J by 10 bases. In germline, CDR1 is SEHNR, CDR2 FQNEAQ (reference sequence). CDR3 protein: CASSLGWQGALRAFF. In DNA, the CDR3 is TGTGCCAGCAGCTTAGGATGGCAGGGGGCTCTAAGAGCTTTCTTT.

This chain connects TRBV27 to TRBJ2-2; TRBD2 agrees at 8 bases. From germline, CDR1 is MNHEY and CDR2 SMNVEV (reference sequence). Unmatched junction bases numbered 10, after V lost 4 bases and J lost 6 bases. The CDR3 runs 16 residues. CDR3 DNA sequence: TGTGCCAGCAGTTCCTACCCGGGACTAGAGCCCGGGGAGCTGTTTTTT. This encodes CASSSYPGLEPGELFF.

This chain links TRBV29-1 with TRBJ2-5; TRBD2 matches at 10 bases. The CDR3 sequence is 14 residues long. From germline, CDR1 is SQVTM and CDR2 ANQGSEA. V shed 7 bases, J shed 1 base, and the junction held 6 bases outside the gene matches. In DNA, the CDR3 is TGCAGCGCCCTAGCGGGGGAACTCCAAGAGACCCAGTACTTC. This gives the protein CSALAGELQETQYF.

The rearrangement uses TRBV7-2 and TRBJ2-7, with 12 bases aligning to TRBD2. Losses at the gene ends were 2 bases for V and 5 bases for J; bases not matched to a gene: 1. This CDR3 comprises 14 residues. CDR1 is SGHTA and CDR2 is FQGNSA in the germline V gene. The CDR3 region is CASSLRTSGDEQYF. For the CDR3, the DNA is TGTGCCAGCAGCTTAAGGACTAGCGGGGACGAGCAGTACTTC. The full variable domain, in which reference TRBV7-2 and TRBJ2-7 provide the parts outside the CDR3, is GAGVSQSPSNKVTEKGKDVELRCDPISGHTALYWYRQSLGQGLEFLIYFQGNSAPDKSGLPSDRFSAERTGGSVSTLTIQRTQQEDSAVYLCASSLRTSGDEQYFGPGTRLTVT.

The V gene is TRBV5-1, the J gene TRBJ2-3; 9 nucleotides line up with TRBD1. Germline loops: CDR1 SGHRS, CDR2 YFSETQ. The CDR3 is made up of 15 amino acids. Germline trimming cut 4 bases from V and 2 bases from J; bases unmatched to any gene: 5. The CDR3 here is CASSQEQGATDTQYF. CDR3 nucleotides: TGCGCCAGCAGCCAGGAACAGGGGGCCACAGATACGCAGTATTTT. Variable domain in full (rest from reference TRBV5-1 and TRBJ2-3): KAGVTQTPRYLIKTRGQQVTLSCSPISGHRSVSWYQQTPGQGLQFLFEYFSETQRNKGNFPGRFSGRQFSNSRSEMNVSTLELGDSALYLCASSQEQGATDTQYFGPGTRLTVL.

V gene TRBV6-1 combines with J gene TRBJ2-3; no firm D call. This CDR3 comprises 13 residues. Trimming removed 5 bases at V and 4 bases at J, with 10 bases between. The germline V gene encodes CDR1 MNHNS and CDR2 SASEGT. DNA of the CDR3: TGTGCCAGCAGTACACAAGAGCCAGATACGCAGTATTTT. Residues: CASSTQEPDTQYF.

The chain carries TRBV7-2 and TRBJ2-5, with TRBD2 matching 12 bases. The DNA end favors TRBJ2-7, so the J call may be wrong. Germline V gene lookup returns CDR1 SGHTA and CDR2 FQGNSA. This CDR3 is built from 16 residues. The CDR3 coding sequence is TGTGCCAGCAGCTTCTCTAGCGGGAGGGGAGGCTACGAGCAGTACTTC. Translated: CASSFSSGRGGYEQYF.